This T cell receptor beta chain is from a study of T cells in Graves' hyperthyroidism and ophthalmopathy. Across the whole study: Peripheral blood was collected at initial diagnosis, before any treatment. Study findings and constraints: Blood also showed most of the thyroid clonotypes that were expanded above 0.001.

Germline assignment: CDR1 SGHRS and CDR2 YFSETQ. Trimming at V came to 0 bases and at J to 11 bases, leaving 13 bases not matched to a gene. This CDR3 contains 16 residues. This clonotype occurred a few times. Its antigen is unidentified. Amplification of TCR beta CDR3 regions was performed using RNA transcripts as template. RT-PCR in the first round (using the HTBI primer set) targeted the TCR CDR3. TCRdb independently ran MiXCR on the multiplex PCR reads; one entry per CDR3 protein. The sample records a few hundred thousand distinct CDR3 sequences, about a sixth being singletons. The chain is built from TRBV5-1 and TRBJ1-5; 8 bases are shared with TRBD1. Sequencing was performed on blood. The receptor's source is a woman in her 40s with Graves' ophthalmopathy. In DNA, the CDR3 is TGCGCCAGCAGCTTGGCCGCACAGGGGGTATTTCGGACCCAGCATTTT. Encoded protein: CASSLAAQGVFRTQHF. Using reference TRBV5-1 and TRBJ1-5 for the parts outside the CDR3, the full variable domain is KAGVTQTPRYLIKTRGQQVTLSCSPISGHRSVSWYQQTPGQGLQFLFEYFSETQRNKGNFPGRFSGRQFSNSRSEMNVSTLELGDSALYLCASSLAAQGVFRTQHFGDGTRLSIL.